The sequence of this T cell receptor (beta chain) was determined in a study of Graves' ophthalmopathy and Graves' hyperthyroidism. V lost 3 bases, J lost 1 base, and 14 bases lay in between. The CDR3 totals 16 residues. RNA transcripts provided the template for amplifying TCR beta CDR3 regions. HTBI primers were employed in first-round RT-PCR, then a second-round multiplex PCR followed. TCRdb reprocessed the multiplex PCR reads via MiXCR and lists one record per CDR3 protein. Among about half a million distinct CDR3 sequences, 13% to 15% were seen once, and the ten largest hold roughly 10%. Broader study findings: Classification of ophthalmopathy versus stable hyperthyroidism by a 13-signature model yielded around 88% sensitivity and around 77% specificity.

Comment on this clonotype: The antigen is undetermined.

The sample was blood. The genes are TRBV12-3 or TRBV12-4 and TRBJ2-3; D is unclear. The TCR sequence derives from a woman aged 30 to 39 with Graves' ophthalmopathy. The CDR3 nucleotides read TGTGCCAGCAGTTTGGGCAGCCGAACCCGCACAGATACGCAGTATTTT. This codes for CASSLGSRTRTDTQYF.